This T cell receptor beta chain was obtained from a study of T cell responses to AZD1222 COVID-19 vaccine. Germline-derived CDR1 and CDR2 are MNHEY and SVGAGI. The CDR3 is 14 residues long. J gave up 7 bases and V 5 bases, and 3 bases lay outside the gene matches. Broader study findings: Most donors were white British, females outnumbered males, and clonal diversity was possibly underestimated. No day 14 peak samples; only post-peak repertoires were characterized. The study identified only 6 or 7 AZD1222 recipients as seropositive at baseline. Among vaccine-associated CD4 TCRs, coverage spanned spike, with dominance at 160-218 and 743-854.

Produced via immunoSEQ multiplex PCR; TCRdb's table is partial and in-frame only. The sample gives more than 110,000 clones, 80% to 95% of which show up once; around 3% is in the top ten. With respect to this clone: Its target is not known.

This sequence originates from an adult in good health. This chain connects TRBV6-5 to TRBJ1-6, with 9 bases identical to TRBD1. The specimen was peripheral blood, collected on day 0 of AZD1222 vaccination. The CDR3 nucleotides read TGTGCCAGCAGTCGGGACAGGGAAAATTCACCCCTCCACTTT. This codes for CASSRDRENSPLHF.